The clone carrying this T cell receptor beta chain has a handful of counts. This sample was taken from a study of blood T cell repertoires in COVID-19. The wider study: Some COVID-19 samples were acute and others convalescent; all came from the United States, Italy and Spain.

Germline CDR1 reads MNHEY; CDR2 reads SVGAGI. V lost 0 bases and J 6 bases, leaving 12 bases between the germline ends. This CDR3 has 15 residues. Authors' processing steps: Cell counts per sample came from amplifying reference gene primers. The method was immunoSEQ multiplex PCR; TCRdb's version includes in-frame clones alone and lacks a portion of them. Clone size and the V and J calls come from that table; the DNA yielded D and trimming. The repertoire holds some 300,000 clones, approximately 86% seen once, with 1% to 1.5% in the top ten. Sequences were obtained from peripheral blood. J is TRBJ1-5 and V is TRBV6-5; D not certain. This clonotype was obtained from a man aged 65 to 79 with acute or convalescent COVID-19. CDR3 nucleotide sequence: TGTGCCAGCAGTTACTCCGGGGTCCCGGGTCAGCCCCAGCATTTT. It yields the protein CASSYSGVPGQPQHF.